The clone carrying this TCR beta chain was seen once. The repertoire was sequenced with immunoSEQ multiplex PCR; TCRdb's copy has only in-frame clones and lacks some. Of about 12,000 clones in the sample, 69% are singletons; the top ten hold about an eighth. This sample was included in a study of OX40 agonist ivuxolimab in advanced cancers. Germline V gene data show CDR1 as LGHNT and CDR2 as FRNRAP. The CDR3 has 15 amino acids. Trimming shortened V by 3 bases and J by 7 bases, and 16 bases separated the two germline ends. The source was CD4+ or CD8+ T cells sorted from blood, collected in a trial of the OX40 agonist ivuxolimab. The V call is TRBV12-5, the J call TRBJ2-1; maybe TRBD2 (6 bases). This receptor was identified in an adult with an advanced solid tumor such as melanoma, head and neck, liver or kidney cancer. CDR3 loop: CASGFGGGMMNEQFF. The DNA for the CDR3 is TGTGCTAGTGGTTTTGGTGGCGGGATGATGAATGAGCAGTTCTTC.